This paragraph reports one T cell receptor (beta chain). Its antigen is not known. In the same sample, other DNA sequences code for this CDR3. These data belong to a study of OX40 agonist ivuxolimab in advanced cancers. Turning to the study itself: At 0.01 to 10 mg/kg, ivuxolimab was administered intravenously to patients every 2 weeks. Overall study results and limits: Some of the nonresponding patients also showed low levels of normalized T-cell clonal expansion.

Using immunoSEQ multiplex PCR, the repertoire was profiled, and TCRdb retains in-frame clones only, with some absent. The table includes tens of thousands of clones, about 90% detected once. Peripheral blood came from all dose cohorts at three timepoints. Per germline, CDR1 SEHNR and CDR2 FQNEAQ (reference sequence). CDR3 size: 15 residues. Germline trimming cut 3 bases from V and 3 bases from J; bases unmatched to any gene: 5. J is TRBJ2-1 and V is TRBV7-9; 7 bases map to TRBD2. The clonotype originates from an adult with an advanced solid tumor such as melanoma, head and neck, liver or kidney cancer. Sequencing was performed on CD4+ or CD8+ T cells sorted from blood, taken in a trial of the OX40 agonist ivuxolimab. The CDR3 nucleotides are TGTGCCAGCAGCTTGGTAGCGGGTGGCTACAATGAGCAGTTCTTC. Its translation: CASSLVAGGYNEQFF. The full variable domain, in which reference TRBV7-9 and TRBJ2-1 provide the parts outside the CDR3, is DTGVSQNPRHKITKRGQNVTFRCDPISEHNRLYWYRQTLGQGPEFLTYFQNEAQLEKSRLLSDRFSAERPKGSFSTLEIQRTEQGDSAMYLCASSLVAGGYNEQFFGPGTRLTVL.